These 22 T cell receptor beta chains were sequenced from one sample in a study of OX40 agonist ivuxolimab in advanced cancers. Profiling relied on immunoSEQ multiplex PCR, and the TCRdb table lists in-frame clones only, not all of them. The table includes approximately 80,000 clones, 65% to 90% detected once. The material was CD4+ or CD8+ T cells sorted from blood, obtained in a trial of the OX40 agonist ivuxolimab. The source is an adult with an advanced solid tumor such as melanoma, head and neck, liver or kidney cancer.

This clone was picked up a small number of times. The V and J genes are TRBV18 and TRBJ2-5; D not certain. Germline loops: CDR1 KGHSH, CDR2 LQKENI. V lost 3 bases and J 3 bases, leaving 5 bases between the germline ends. The CDR3 contains 12 residues. CDR3 in DNA: TGTGCCAGCTCACCGGTAAAAGAGACCCAGTACTTC. It translates to CASSPVKETQYF.

The rearrangement uses TRBV27 and TRBJ1-5; TRBD1 might be the D (6 bases). CDR1 is MNHEY and CDR2 is SMNVEV in the germline V gene (reference sequence). Trimming stripped 4 bases from V and 0 bases from J, with 7 bases between. This CDR3 has 14 amino acids. The CDR3 sequence: CASSSQGSNQPQHF. CDR3 bases: TGTGCCAGCAGTTCACAGGGTAGCAATCAGCCCCAGCATTTT.

The chain couples TRBV6-5 to TRBJ1-4; 9 nucleotides line up with TRBD1. Germline CDR1 MNHEY, CDR2 SVGAGI. This CDR3 is 15 amino acids long. With 2 bases clipped from V and 8 bases from J, the junction kept 6 bases outside the gene matches. CDR3 in amino acids: CASSYGQGLGEKLFF. CDR3 nucleotide sequence: TGTGCCAGCAGTTACGGACAGGGGTTAGGGGAAAAACTGTTTTTT.

This rearrangement joins TRBV7-3 to TRBJ2-1; TRBD1 agrees at 10 bases. The CDR3 has 18 amino acids. The ends lost 5 bases at V and 3 bases at J; junction bases unmatched: 13. Germline CDR1 reads SGHTA; CDR2 reads FQGTGA. CDR3 in amino acids: CASSLNPAGTGVYNEQFF. As DNA, the CDR3 is TGTGCCAGCAGCCTCAACCCTGCCGGGACAGGGGTCTACAATGAGCAGTTCTTC. Full variable domain (outside the CDR3, taken from reference TRBV7-3 and TRBJ2-1): GAGVSQTPSNKVTEKGKYVELRCDPISGHTALYWYRQSLGQGPEFLIYFQGTGAADDSGLPNDRFFAVRPEGSVSTLKIQRTERGDSAVYLCASSLNPAGTGVYNEQFFGPGTRLTVL.

The V call is TRBV7-9, the J call TRBJ2-7; TRBD1 aligns across 9 bases. Germline V CDR1 and CDR2: SEHNR, FQNEAQ (reference sequence). The ends lost 5 bases at V and 7 bases at J; junction bases unmatched: 9. This CDR3 contains 14 residues. DNA of the CDR3: TGTGCCAGCAGCCGGGGACAGGGAATGTTGGAGCAGTACTTC. This gives the protein CASSRGQGMLEQYF.

The chain recombines TRBV4-3 with TRBJ1-6; D not resolved. The CDR3 extends over 13 amino acids. Germline CDR1 and CDR2: LGHNA and YSLEER. Trimming shortened V by 1 base and J by 7 bases, and 5 bases separated the two germline ends. CDR3 sequence reads: CASSQAPNSPLHF. The CDR3 DNA is TGCGCCAGCAGCCAAGCCCCGAATTCACCCCTCCACTTT.

This chain links TRBV15 with TRBJ2-3, with 10 positions matching TRBD2. Germline V gives CDR1 LNHNV, CDR2 YYDKDF (reference sequence). This CDR3 is built from 15 residues. Trimming removed 1 base from V and 3 bases from J; junction bases left unmatched: 1. The CDR3 is CATSRGTSGTDTQYF. In nucleotides, the CDR3 is TGTGCCACCAGCAGAGGGACTAGCGGAACAGATACGCAGTATTTT.

This chain joins TRBV7-2 and TRBJ2-2; no clear D gene. Germline loops: CDR1 SGHTA, CDR2 FQGNSA. Trimming left V 1 base short and J 1 base short, with 4 bases between. The CDR3 sequence is 14 residues long. CDR3: CASSLEVNTGELFF. In nucleotides, the CDR3 is TGTGCCAGCAGCTTAGAAGTGAACACCGGGGAGCTGTTTTTT.

CDR3 region: CASSPGLAGGVRETQYF. DNA for the CDR3: TGTGCCAGCAGCCCGGGACTAGCGGGGGGGGTTAGGGAGACCCAGTACTTC. The chain joins TRBV9 to TRBJ2-5; 16 nucleotides agree with TRBD2. The germline gives CDR1 SGDLS, CDR2 YYNGEE. Germline trimming cut 4 bases from V and 5 bases from J; bases unmatched to any gene: 8. The length of the CDR3 is 17 residues.

The chain uses TRBV9 and TRBJ2-3; maybe TRBD2 (7 bases). The V end was cut by 3 bases, the J end by 8 bases, with 19 bases between. The V gene's germline CDR1 is SGDLS and CDR2 YYNGEE. The CDR3 spans 15 residues. In nucleotides, the CDR3 is TGTGCCAGCAGCGCGGGGGGCGGGGAGGGCGGTACGCAGTATTTT. This translates into CASSAGGGEGGTQYF.

This rearrangement joins TRBV6-1 to TRBJ1-2, with D unclear. Germline lookup yields CDR1 MNHNS and CDR2 SASEGT. The CDR3 spans 16 residues. V was shortened by 2 bases and J by 0 bases, with 13 bases between the two germline ends. CDR3 DNA sequence: TGTGCCAGCAGTGAATTTAGCGCCACCCCTAACTATGGCTACACCTTC. The encoded protein is CASSEFSATPNYGYTF.

This chain connects TRBV6-5 to TRBJ1-1, with D unresolved. V was shortened by 5 bases and J by 11 bases, with 15 bases between the two germline ends. This CDR3 has 12 amino acids. Germline loops: CDR1 MNHEY, CDR2 SVGAGI. The CDR3: CASSAPPAEAFF. The CDR3 DNA sequence: TGTGCCAGCAGTGCCCCCCCGGCCGAGGCTTTCTTT.

The sample holds a few counts of this clone. The chain's CDR3 is CASSGGIQSSYEQYF. CDR3 coding DNA: TGCGCCAGCAGCGGGGGGATACAGAGCTCCTACGAGCAGTACTTC. The rearrangement links TRBV5-1 to TRBJ2-7; TRBD2 is a possible D gene (6 bases). The CDR3 covers 15 residues. V lost 4 bases and J 0 bases, leaving 14 bases between the germline ends. Germline assignment: CDR1 SGHRS and CDR2 YFSETQ. The whole variable domain, remainder taken from reference TRBV5-1 and TRBJ2-7, is KAGVTQTPRYLIKTRGQQVTLSCSPISGHRSVSWYQQTPGQGLQFLFEYFSETQRNKGNFPGRFSGRQFSNSRSEMNVSTLELGDSALYLCASSGGIQSSYEQYFGPGTRLTVT.

The chain uses TRBV29-1 and TRBJ2-2; either TRBD1 or TRBD2 may supply D (5 bases each). Germline V gene sequence: CDR1 SQVTM, CDR2 ANQGSEA. V was trimmed by 4 bases and J by 6 bases, leaving 18 bases between them. The CDR3 covers 15 residues. The CDR3 sequence is CSVGGSSIVAGELFF. Written as DNA, the CDR3 is TGCAGCGTTGGGGGGTCTAGCATTGTAGCCGGGGAGCTGTTTTTT.

The CDR3 is CASSYDGGGSSYEQYF. As DNA, the CDR3 is TGTGCCAGCAGTTATGACGGCGGGGGGTCTTCCTACGAGCAGTACTTC. V and J are TRBV6-5 and TRBJ2-7; TRBD2 matches at 8 bases. This CDR3 comprises 16 residues. Trimming at V came to 3 bases and at J to 1 base, leaving 8 bases not matched to a gene. Germline lookup yields CDR1 MNHEY and CDR2 SVGAGI.

V and J are TRBV2 and TRBJ2-5; D is possibly TRBD1 or TRBD2 (7 bases each). The CDR3 has 15 residues. V shed 5 bases and J shed 3 bases, with 16 bases lying between them. The germline gives CDR1 SNHLY, CDR2 FYNNEI. CDR3 residues: CASSPRGGGEETQYF. In DNA form, the CDR3 reads TGTGCCAGCAGTCCCCGGGGAGGGGGCGAAGAGACCCAGTACTTC.

This clone was found once. The rearrangement links TRBV30 to TRBJ1-3, with 7 bases that match TRBD1. Trimming at V came to 3 bases and at J to 5 bases, leaving 4 bases not matched to a gene. This CDR3 spans 13 amino acids. Germline CDR1 GTSNPN, CDR2 SVGIG (reference sequence). The CDR3 DNA follows: TGTGCCTGGAGCCACAGGGGCCGAAACACCATATATTTT. Encoded protein: CAWSHRGRNTIYF.

This clone was counted between two and nine times. This chain links TRBV30 with TRBJ1-2; the D is unclear. V gave up 5 bases and J gave up 3 bases, with 13 bases separating them. CDR3 length: 13 amino acids. Germline V gene lookup returns CDR1 GTSNPN and CDR2 SVGIG (reference sequence). CDR3 region: CAWALEGYYGYTF. The CDR3 DNA is TGTGCCTGGGCCCTCGAGGGATACTATGGCTACACCTTC.

The chain's CDR3 is CASSQSGQGNQPQHF. As DNA, the CDR3 is TGCGCCAGCAGTCAATCCGGACAGGGCAATCAGCCCCAGCATTTT. The rearrangement joins TRBV23-1 to TRBJ1-5, with 7 positions matching TRBD1. TRBV23-1 is an open reading frame whose function is uncertain. The CDR3 runs to 15 residues. J gave up 2 bases and V 0 bases, and 1 base lay outside the gene matches.

The count of this clone is one. The chain carries TRBV2 and TRBJ2-7; possible D gene TRBD2, 5 bases. This CDR3 has 10 amino acids. In germline, CDR1 is SNHLY, CDR2 FYNNEI. V lost 6 bases to trimming and J lost 9 bases, with 9 bases between them. The CDR3 loop reads CASREDGQYF. In nucleotides, the CDR3 is TGTGCCAGCAGGGAGGACGGGCAGTACTTC. The entire variable domain, with the rest obtained from reference TRBV2 and TRBJ2-7, is as follows: EPEVTQTPSHQVTQMGQEVILRCVPISNHLYFYWYRQILGQKVEFLVSFYNNEISEKSEIFDDQFSVERPDGSNFTLKIRSTKLEDSAMYFCASREDGQYFGPGTRLTVT.

V and J are TRBV4-3 and TRBJ2-2; no firm D call. Germline CDR1 LGHNA, CDR2 YSLEER. CDR3 length: 15 amino acids. Trimming removed 1 base at V and 2 bases at J, with 8 bases between. CDR3 in amino acids: CASSQGPANTGELFF. The CDR3 DNA reads TGCGCCAGCAGCCAAGGACCCGCAAACACCGGGGAGCTGTTTTTT.

The chain carries TRBV19 and TRBJ1-6; D not certain. The CDR3 contains 14 residues. V was clipped by 5 bases and J by 6 bases, with 11 bases between them. Germline V gene sequence: CDR1 LNHDA, CDR2 SQIVND (reference sequence). CDR3 residues: CASSYRDINSPLHF. The CDR3 DNA follows: TGTGCCAGTAGTTACCGGGATATTAATTCACCCCTCCACTTT.